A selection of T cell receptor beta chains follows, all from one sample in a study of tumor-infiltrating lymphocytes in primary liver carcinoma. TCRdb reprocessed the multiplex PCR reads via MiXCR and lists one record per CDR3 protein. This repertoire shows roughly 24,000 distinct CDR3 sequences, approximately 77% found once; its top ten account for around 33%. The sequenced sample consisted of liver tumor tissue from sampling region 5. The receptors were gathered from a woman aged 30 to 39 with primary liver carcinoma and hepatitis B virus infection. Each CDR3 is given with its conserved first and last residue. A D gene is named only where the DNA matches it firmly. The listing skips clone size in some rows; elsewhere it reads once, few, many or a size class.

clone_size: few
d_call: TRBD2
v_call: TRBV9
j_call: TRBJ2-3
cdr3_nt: TGTGCCAGCAGCGTAGGAGCGGGACCAAGCACAGATACGCAGTATTTT
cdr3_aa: CASSVGAGPSTDTQYF

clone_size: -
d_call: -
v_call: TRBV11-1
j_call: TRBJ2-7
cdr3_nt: TGTGCCAGCAGCATAGGATATCTCCGCGAGCAGTGTTTC
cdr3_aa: CASSIGYLREQCF

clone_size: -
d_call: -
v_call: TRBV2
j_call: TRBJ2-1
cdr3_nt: TGTGCCAGCAGTGACGTACGGACTTACTATCAGTTCTTC
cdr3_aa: CASSDVRTYYQFF

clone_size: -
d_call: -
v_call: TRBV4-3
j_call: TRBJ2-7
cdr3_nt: TGCGCCAGCAGCCATGCTGTGACGGAGGGTCACATTAGCTACGAGCAGTATTTC
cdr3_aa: CASSHAVTEGHISYEQYF

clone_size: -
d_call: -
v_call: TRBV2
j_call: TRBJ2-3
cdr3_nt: TGTGCCGGACCCTGGGGAGCAAGTTCGGATGCGCAGTATTTT
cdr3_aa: CAGPWGASSDAQYF

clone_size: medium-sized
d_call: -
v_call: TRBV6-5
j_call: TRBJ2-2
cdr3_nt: TGTGCCAGCAGTCTCATGGGACTGAACACCGGGGAGCTGTTTTTT
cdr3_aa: CASSLMGLNTGELFF

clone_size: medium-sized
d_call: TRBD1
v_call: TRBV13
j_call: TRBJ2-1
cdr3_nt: TGTGCCAGCACCCCGGGACAGGGACCGTGGAATGAGCAGTTCTTC
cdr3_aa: CASTPGQGPWNEQFF

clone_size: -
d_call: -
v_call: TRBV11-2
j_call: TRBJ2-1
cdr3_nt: TGTGCCAGTAACTCTTTTTATGGGTCCAATCAGCAGTTCTTC
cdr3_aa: CASNSFYGSNQQFF

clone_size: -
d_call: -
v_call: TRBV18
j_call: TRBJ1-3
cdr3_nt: TGTGCCAGCTCACCGGACATCCGCTTCTCTGGAAACACCATATATTTT
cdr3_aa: CASSPDIRFSGNTIYF

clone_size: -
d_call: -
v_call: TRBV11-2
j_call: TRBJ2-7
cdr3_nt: TGTGCCAGCAGTATCGCAGGAGGGGGCTTTTGGACCTACGAACAGTACTTC
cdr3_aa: CASSIAGGGFWTYEQYF

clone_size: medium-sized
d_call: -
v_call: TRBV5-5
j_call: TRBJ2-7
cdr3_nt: TGTGCCAGCAGCGTCCGTATTGGGGGCGGTACCTACGAGCAGTACTTC
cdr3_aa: CASSVRIGGGTYEQYF

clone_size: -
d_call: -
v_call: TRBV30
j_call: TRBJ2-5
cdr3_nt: TGTGCCTGGAGGGTCTTGGTCGCGGCCCTGGGGACCCAGTACTTC
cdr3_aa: CAWRVLVAALGTQYF

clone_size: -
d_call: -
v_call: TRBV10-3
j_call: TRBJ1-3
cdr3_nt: TGTGCCATCGGACCTAGAGACACCATATATTTT
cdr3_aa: CAIGPRDTIYF

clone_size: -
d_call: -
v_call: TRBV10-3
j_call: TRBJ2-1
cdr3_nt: TGTGCCATCAGTTCCACGGCGATCCGGGATGAGCAGTCGTTC
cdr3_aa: CAISSTAIRDEQSF

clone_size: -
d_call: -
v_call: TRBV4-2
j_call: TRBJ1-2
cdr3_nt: TGTGCCAGCAGCCAAGATACGGGGCGCGAGCGTGGCTACACCTTC
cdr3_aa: CASSQDTGRERGYTF

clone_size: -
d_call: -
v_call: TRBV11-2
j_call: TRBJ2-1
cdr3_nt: TGTGTCAGCAGCTTAAGCCTGGACGTGAGCTACAAAGAGCAGTTCTTT
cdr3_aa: CVSSLSLDVSYKEQFF

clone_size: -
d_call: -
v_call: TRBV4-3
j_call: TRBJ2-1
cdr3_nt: TGCGCCAGCAGCCAAGGTGCGGGAAGCTTCTACAATGAGCAGTCCTTC
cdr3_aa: CASSQGAGSFYNEQSF

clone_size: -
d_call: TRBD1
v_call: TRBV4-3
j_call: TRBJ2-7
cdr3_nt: TGCGCCAGAAGTCAAGATCGATGGACAGGGCAGGAACAGTACTTC
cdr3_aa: CARSQDRWTGQEQYF

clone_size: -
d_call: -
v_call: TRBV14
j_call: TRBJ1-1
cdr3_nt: TGTGCCAGCAGCCCCCCTGGCACGAACACTGAAGCTTTCTTT
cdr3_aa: CASSPPGTNTEAFF

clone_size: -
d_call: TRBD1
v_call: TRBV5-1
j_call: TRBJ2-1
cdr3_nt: TGCGCCAGCAGCTTGGGGGACAGGGTTGCAAATCAGCAGTTCTTC
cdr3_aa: CASSLGDRVANQQFF

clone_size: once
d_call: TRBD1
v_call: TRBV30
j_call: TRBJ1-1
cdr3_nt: TGTTCCTGGAGTGTACATACAGGGGGGAACACTGAAGCTTTCTTT
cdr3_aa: CSWSVHTGGNTEAFF

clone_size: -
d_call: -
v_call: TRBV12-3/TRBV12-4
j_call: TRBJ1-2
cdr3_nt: TGTGCCAGCAGTTTGTCCACATGGGGCTATGGCTGCACCTTC
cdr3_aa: CASSLSTWGYGCTF

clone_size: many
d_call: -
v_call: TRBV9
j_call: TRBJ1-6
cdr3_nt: TGTGCCAGCAGCGTAGCGATGGATAATTCACCCCTCCACTTT
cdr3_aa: CASSVAMDNSPLHF

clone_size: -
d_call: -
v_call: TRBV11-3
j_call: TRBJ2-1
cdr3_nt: TGTGCTAGTAGCTTAGACGGGAACAATGAGCTGTTCTTC
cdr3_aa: CASSLDGNNELFF

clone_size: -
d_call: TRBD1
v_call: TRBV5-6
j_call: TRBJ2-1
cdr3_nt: TGTGCCTGCAGCTGGGACAGGGGTGTCGAGCAGTTCTTC
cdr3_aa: CACSWDRGVEQFF

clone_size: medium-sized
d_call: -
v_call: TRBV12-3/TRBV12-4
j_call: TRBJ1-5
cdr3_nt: TGTGCCAGCAGTCTAACTGGGAATCAGCCCCAGCATTTT
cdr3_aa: CASSLTGNQPQHF

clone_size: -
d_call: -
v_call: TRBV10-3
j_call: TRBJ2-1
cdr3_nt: TGCGCCAACAATCCCACGGCGACCCGGGATGAGCAGTTCTTC
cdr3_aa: CANNPTATRDEQFF

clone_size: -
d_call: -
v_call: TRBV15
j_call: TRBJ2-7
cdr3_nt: TGTGACACCAGCAGAGTAAGGGACTTCCCCCATTCCGAGCAGTACTTC
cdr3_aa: CDTSRVRDFPHSEQYF

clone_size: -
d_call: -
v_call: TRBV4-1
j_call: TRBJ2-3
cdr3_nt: TGCGCCAGCAGGCAACTAGGCATGGTACCTGAAGACTCGGAAACGCAGTATTTT
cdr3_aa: CASRQLGMVPEDSETQYF

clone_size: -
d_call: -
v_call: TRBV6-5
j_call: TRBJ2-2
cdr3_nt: TGTGCCAGCAGTTCGCGGGCAGGGTTCACCGGGGAGCTGGTTTTT
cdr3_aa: CASSSRAGFTGELVF

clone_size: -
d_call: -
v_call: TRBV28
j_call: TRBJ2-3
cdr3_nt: TGTGCCAACAGTTCTGACAGTATGAGGTGGGGCACAGATACGCAATATTTT
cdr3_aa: CANSSDSMRWGTDTQYF

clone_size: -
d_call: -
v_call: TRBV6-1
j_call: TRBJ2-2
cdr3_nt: TGTGCCAGTAGTGAAACCCTTCTCGGGGGCGCCGCCAACACCGGGGAGCTGTTTTTT
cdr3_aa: CASSETLLGGAANTGELFF

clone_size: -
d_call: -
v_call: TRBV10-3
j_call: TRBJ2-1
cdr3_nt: TGCGCTATCAGTCCCACGGCGACCCGGGTTAAGGAGTTCTTC
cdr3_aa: CAISPTATRVKEFF

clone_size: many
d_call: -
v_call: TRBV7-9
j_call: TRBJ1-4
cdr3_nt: TGTGCCAGCAGCTTCAACCTCCCAGGGAGTTCGGACGAAAAACTGTTTTTT
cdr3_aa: CASSFNLPGSSDEKLFF

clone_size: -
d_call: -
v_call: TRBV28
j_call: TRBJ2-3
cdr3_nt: TGTGCCAGCAGTTTTGACAGTATGAGGTGGGGTACGAATACGCAGTATTTT
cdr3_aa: CASSFDSMRWGTNTQYF

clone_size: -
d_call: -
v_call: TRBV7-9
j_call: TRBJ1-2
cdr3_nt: TGTGCCAGCAACTTAGCGTCCCGAGGCCAGACGAATGGTTACACCTTC
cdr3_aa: CASNLASRGQTNGYTF

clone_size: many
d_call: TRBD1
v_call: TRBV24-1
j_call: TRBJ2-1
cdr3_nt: TGTGCCACCAGTGGTCACAGGGGCGCTGATCTGGACAATGAGCAGTTCTTC
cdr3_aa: CATSGHRGADLDNEQFF

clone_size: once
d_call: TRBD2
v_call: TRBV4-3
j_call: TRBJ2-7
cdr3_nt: TGCCCCATCAGCCAAGCTGTGACGGGGGGTCTCATTAGCTACGAGCAGTACTTC
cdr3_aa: CPISQAVTGGLISYEQYF

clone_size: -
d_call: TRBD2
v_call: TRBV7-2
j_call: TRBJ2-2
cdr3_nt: TGTGCCAGCACCCTTACTAGGCGGGAGAGCACCGGGGAGCTGTTTTTT
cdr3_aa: CASTLTRRESTGELFF

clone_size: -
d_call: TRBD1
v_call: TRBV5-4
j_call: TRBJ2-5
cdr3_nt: TGTACCAGCAGTCGGGGACAGACTCAAGAGACCCAGTATTTC
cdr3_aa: CTSSRGQTQETQYF

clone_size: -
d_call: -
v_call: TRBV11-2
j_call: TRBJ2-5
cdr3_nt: TGTGCCAGCAGCCACGGTGGAGCGGGTGGGTACCAAGAGACCCAGTACTTC
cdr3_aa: CASSHGGAGGYQETQYF

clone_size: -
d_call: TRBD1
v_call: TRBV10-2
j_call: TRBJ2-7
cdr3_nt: TGCGCCAGCAGTGAGTTCCTCCTAGGACAGGGGGACGACGAGCAGCACTTC
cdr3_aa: CASSEFLLGQGDDEQHF

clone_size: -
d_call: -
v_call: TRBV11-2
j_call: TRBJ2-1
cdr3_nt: TGTGCCAGCAACTCCCGGCCAGCGTGGGGTGAGCAGTTCTTC
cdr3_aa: CASNSRPAWGEQFF

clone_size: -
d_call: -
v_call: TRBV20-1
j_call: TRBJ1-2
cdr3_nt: TGCAGTGCGGCCGTTGTCGGGGGGGTAAATTATGGCTACACCTTC
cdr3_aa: CSAAVVGGVNYGYTF

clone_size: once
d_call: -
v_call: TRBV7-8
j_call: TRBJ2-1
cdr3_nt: TGTGCCAGCAGCCCCTTCGGGAGAGGGGTTTACAATGAGCACTTCTTC
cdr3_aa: CASSPFGRGVYNEHFF

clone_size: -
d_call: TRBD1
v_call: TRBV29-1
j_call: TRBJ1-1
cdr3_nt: TGCAGCCAGGAGACAGGGAGCACTGAAGCTTTCTTT
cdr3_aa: CSQETGSTEAFF

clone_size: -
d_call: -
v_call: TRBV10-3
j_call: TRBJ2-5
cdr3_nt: TGTGCCGTCAGTGAGTCGGCTACCGGACAAGTGACCCAGTACTTC
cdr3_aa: CAVSESATGQVTQYF

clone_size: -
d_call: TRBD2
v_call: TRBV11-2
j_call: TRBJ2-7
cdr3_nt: TGTGCCAGCGGCCCTCCGGGGGGGTACGACCAGTACTTC
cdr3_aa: CASGPPGGYDQYF

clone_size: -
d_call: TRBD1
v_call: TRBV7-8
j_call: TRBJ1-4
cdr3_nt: TGTGCCAGTACCTCCAACAGGGGTAAATCTGAAAAACTGTTTTTT
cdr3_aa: CASTSNRGKSEKLFF

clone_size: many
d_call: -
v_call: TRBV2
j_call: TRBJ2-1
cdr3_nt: TGTGCCAGCAGTGACGTCCGGACTTACGATCAGTTCTTC
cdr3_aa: CASSDVRTYDQFF

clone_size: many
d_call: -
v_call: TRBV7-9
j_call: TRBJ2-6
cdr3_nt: TGTGCCAGCAGCTTAGTGGACTCTGGGGCCAACGTCCTGACTTTC
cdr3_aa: CASSLVDSGANVLTF

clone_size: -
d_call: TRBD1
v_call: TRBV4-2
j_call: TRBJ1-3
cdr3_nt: TGTGTCAGCATCCAAGAACAGGGGGGAAACACCATATATTTT
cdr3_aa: CVSIQEQGGNTIYF

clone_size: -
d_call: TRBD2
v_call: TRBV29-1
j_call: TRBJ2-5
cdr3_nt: TGCAGCGTGACGGGGACTAGCGGGACTTCACAAGAGACCCAGTACTTC
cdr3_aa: CSVTGTSGTSQETQYF

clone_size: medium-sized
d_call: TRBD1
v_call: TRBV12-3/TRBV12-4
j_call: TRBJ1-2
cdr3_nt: TGTGCCAGCAGTTTTCTTGGGGGCAGGGGGGGCGATGGCTACACCTTC
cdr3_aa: CASSFLGGRGGDGYTF

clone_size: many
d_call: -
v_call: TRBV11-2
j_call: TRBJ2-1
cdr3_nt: TGTGCCAGCAGCGTCCCCCTCGAGCAGTTCTTC
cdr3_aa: CASSVPLEQFF